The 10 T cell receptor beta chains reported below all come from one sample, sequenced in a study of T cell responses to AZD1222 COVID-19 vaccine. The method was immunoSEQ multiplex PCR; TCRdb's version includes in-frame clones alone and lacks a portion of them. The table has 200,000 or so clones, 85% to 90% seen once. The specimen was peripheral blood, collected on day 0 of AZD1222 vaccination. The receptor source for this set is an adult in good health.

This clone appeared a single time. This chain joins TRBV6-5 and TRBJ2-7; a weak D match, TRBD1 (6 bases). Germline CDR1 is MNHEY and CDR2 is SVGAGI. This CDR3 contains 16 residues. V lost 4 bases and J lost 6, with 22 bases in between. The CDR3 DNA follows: TGTGCCAGCAGTTTAGCAGGGGCGCCCGTACCACTCGAGCAGTACTTC. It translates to CASSLAGAPVPLEQYF.

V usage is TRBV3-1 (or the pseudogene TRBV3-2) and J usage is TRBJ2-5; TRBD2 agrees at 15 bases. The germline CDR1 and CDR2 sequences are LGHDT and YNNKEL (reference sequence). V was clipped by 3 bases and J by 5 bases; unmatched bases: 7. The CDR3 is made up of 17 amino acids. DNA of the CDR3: TGTGCCAGCAGCCAGCTGAAAGGACTAGCGGGAGGGGAGACCCAGTACTTC. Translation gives CASSQLKGLAGGETQYF.

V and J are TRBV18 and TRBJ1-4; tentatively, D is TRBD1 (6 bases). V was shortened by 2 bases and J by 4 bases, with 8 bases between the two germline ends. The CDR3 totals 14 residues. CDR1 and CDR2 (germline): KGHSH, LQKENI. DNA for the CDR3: TGTGCCAGCTCACCAATAGGGGGTAATGAAAAACTGTTTTTT. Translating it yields CASSPIGGNEKLFF. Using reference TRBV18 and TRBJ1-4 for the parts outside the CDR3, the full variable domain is NAGVMQNPRHLVRRRGQEARLRCSPMKGHSHVYWYRQLPEEGLKFMVYLQKENIIDESGMPKERFSAEFPKEGPSILRIQQVVRGDSAAYFCASSPIGGNEKLFFGSGTQLSVL.

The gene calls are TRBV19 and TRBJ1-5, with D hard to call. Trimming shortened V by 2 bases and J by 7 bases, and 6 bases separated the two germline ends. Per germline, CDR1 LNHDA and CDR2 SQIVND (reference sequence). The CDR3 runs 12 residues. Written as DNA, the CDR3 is TGTGCCAGTAGTATAAGAGTCCAGCCCCAGCATTTT. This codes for CASSIRVQPQHF.

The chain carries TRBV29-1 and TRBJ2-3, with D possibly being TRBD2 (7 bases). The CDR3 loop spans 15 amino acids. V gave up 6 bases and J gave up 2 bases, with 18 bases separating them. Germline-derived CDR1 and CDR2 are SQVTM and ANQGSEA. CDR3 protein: CSVGGGISYTDTQYF. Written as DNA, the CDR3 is TGCAGCGTAGGGGGGGGGATCTCTTACACAGATACGCAGTATTTT.

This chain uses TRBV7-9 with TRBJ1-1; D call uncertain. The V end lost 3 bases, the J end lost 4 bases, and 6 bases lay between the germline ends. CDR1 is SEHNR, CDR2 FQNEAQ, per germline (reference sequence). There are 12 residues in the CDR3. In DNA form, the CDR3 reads TGTGCCAGCAGCTTTACTCCCACTGAAGCTTTCTTT. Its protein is CASSFTPTEAFF. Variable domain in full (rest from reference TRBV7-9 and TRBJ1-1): DTGVSQNPRHKITKRGQNVTFRCDPISEHNRLYWYRQTLGQGPEFLTYFQNEAQLEKSRLLSDRFSAERPKGSFSTLEIQRTEQGDSAMYLCASSFTPTEAFFGQGTRLTVV.

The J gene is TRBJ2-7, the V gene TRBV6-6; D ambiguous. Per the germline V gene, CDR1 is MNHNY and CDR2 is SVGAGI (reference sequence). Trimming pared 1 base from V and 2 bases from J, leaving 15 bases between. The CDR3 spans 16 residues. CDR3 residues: CASSYLGQAGPYEQYF. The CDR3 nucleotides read TGTGCCAGCAGTTACTTAGGGCAGGCCGGTCCCTACGAGCAGTACTTC.

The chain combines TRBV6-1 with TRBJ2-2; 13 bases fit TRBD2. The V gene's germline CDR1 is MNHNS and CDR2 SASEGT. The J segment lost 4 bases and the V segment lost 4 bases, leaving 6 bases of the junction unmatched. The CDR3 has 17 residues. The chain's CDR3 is CASSGTSGGASTGELFF. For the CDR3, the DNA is TGTGCCAGCAGTGGAACTAGCGGGGGGGCGAGCACCGGGGAGCTGTTTTTT.

CDR3 region: CASSLGVDRSYTF. CDR3 coding DNA: TGTGCCAGCAGCTTGGGGGTGGACAGATCCTACACCTTC. The chain employs TRBV5-6 and TRBJ1-2; a possible D gene is TRBD1 (6 bases). The V end was cut by 0 bases, the J end by 10 bases, with 13 bases between. From germline, CDR1 is SGHDT and CDR2 YYEEEE. The CDR3 has 13 amino acids.

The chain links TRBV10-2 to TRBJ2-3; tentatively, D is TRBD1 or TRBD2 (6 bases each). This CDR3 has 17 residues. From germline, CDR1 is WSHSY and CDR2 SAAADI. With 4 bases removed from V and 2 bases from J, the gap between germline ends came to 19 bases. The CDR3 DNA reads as TGCGCCAGCAGTGCCACCGGGGGCCAAAAGATCACAGATACGCAGTATTTT. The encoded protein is CASSATGGQKITDTQYF.